These 11 T cell receptor beta chains share one sample of origin, sequenced in a study of T cells in Graves' hyperthyroidism and ophthalmopathy. Amplified regions were TCR beta CDR3 sequences from RNA transcripts. Initially, a first-round RT-PCR of the TCR CDR3 employed the HTBI primer set. Each CDR3 protein is one row after TCRdb ran MiXCR on the multiplex PCR reads. This table has roughly 630,000 distinct CDR3 sequences, around 16% appearing once. Material: blood. The receptors were sampled from a woman in her twenties or thirties with Graves' hyperthyroidism.

This clonotype was recorded a few times. The CDR3 coding sequence is TGTGCCAGCAGCCAGACTGACAGGTCCTCGGAACTGTTTTTT. Amino acid sequence: CASSQTDRSSELFF. The V gene is TRBV6-1, the J gene TRBJ1-4, with D tentatively TRBD1 (6 bases). Germline-derived CDR1 and CDR2 are MNHNS and SASEGT. The CDR3 has 14 residues. Trimming shortened V by 6 bases and J by 12 bases, and 20 bases separated the two germline ends.

This clonotype was detected ten times or more. This chain uses TRBV20-1 with TRBJ2-7; D gene ambiguous. Trimming cost V 1 base and J 2 bases, with 12 bases left between them. The germline V gene has CDR1 DFQATT and CDR2 SNEGSKA (reference sequence). This CDR3 is built from 14 residues. The DNA for the CDR3 is TGCAGTGCTAGAGTCGGTTTCGGCCCCTACGAGCAGTACTTC. Translated, it gives CSARVGFGPYEQYF.

In this sample, this clonotype turned up many times. V is TRBV7-9 and J is TRBJ2-1; the D call may be TRBD1 or TRBD2 (5 bases each). CDR3 length equals 15 residues. Germline-derived CDR1 and CDR2 are SEHNR and FQNEAQ (reference sequence). V shed 5 bases and J shed 0 bases, with 11 bases lying between them. The CDR3 here is CASSGTLGSYNEQFF. DNA for the CDR3: TGTGCCAGCAGCGGGACCCTGGGCTCCTACAATGAGCAGTTCTTC.

This clonotype appeared a few times. The chain combines TRBV6-2 or TRBV6-3 with TRBJ2-7; D uncertain. The CDR3 has 12 amino acids. V was shortened by 8 bases and J by 2 bases, with 10 bases between the two germline ends. The germline V gene encodes CDR1 MNHEY and CDR2 SVGEGT. The CDR3 nucleotides read TGTGCCAGCGCCGAGGTCCCCTACGAGCAGTACTTC. This translates into CASAEVPYEQYF.

The V call is TRBV5-1, the J call TRBJ1-4; D is unclear. This CDR3 is 16 amino acids long. With 4 bases removed from V and 4 bases from J, the gap between germline ends came to 17 bases. Germline assignment: CDR1 SGHRS and CDR2 YFSETQ. The CDR3 DNA reads as TGCGCCAGCAGCCCGGAAGTCAGATTTTTTAATGAAAAACTGTTTTTT. Translating gives CASSPEVRFFNEKLFF.

This clonotype was detected only a few times. The rearrangement links TRBV18 to TRBJ2-3; D may be TRBD2 (5 bases). In germline, CDR1 is KGHSH, CDR2 LQKENI. This CDR3 has 16 residues. Trimming took off 2 bases at V and 1 base at J, with 13 bases between the two ends. CDR3 nucleotide sequence: TGTGCCAGCTCACCAAATTCCGGAGGCGGCACAGATACGCAGTATTTT. It yields the protein CASSPNSGGGTDTQYF. Drawing the rest from reference TRBV18 and TRBJ2-3, the complete variable domain is NAGVMQNPRHLVRRRGQEARLRCSPMKGHSHVYWYRQLPEEGLKFMVYLQKENIIDESGMPKERFSAEFPKEGPSILRIQQVVRGDSAAYFCASSPNSGGGTDTQYFGPGTRLTVL.

The table lists this clonotype with many counts. The chain carries TRBV6-1 and TRBJ1-1; D perhaps matches TRBD1 (5 bases). Trimming took off 7 bases at V and 4 bases at J, with 13 bases between the two ends. Germline V lookup: CDR1 MNHNS, CDR2 SASEGT. The CDR3 spans 13 residues. The CDR3 sequence is CASTRRGGTEAFF. DNA of the CDR3: TGTGCCAGCACCCGTCGGGGGGGCACTGAAGCTTTCTTT.

This chain connects TRBV12-3 or TRBV12-4 to TRBJ1-6; D is undetermined. Trimming removed 1 base from V and 0 bases from J, with 13 bases in between. There are 18 residues in the CDR3. CDR3 nucleotides: TGTGCCAGCAGTTTAGTATCCGGGCTTAGCTCCTATAATTCACCCCTCCACTTT. Amino acids: CASSLVSGLSSYNSPLHF.

Many counts were recorded for this clonotype. The genes are TRBV28 and TRBJ1-1, with 7 bases lining up with TRBD1. CDR1 is MDHEN and CDR2 is SYDVKM in the germline V gene. J gave up 5 bases and V 3 bases, and 6 bases lay outside the gene matches. The CDR3 is made up of 14 amino acids. CDR3 loop: CASSLGQRFTEAFF. CDR3 DNA: TGTGCCAGCAGTTTGGGACAGCGATTTACTGAAGCTTTCTTT. Combining the CDR3 with reference TRBV28 and TRBJ1-1 gives the whole variable domain DVKVTQSSRYLVKRTGEKVFLECVQDMDHENMFWYRQDPGLGLRLIYFSYDVKMKEKGDIPEGYSVSREKKERFSLILESASTNQTSMYLCASSLGQRFTEAFFGQGTRLTVV.

At least ten counts were recorded for this clonotype. V is TRBV11-2 and J is TRBJ1-4, with a tentative D call TRBD1 (5 bases). Trimming took 5 bases from V and 0 from J, leaving 13 bases between them. Germline lookup yields CDR1 SGHAT and CDR2 FQNNGV. This CDR3 spans 16 amino acids. The CDR3 nucleotides are TGTGCCAGCAGCCCCGAGGACACCGCAACTAATGAAAAACTGTTTTTT. Protein product: CASSPEDTATNEKLFF.

This chain uses TRBV10-3 with TRBJ1-5, with D perhaps TRBD1 (5 bases). Germline-derived CDR1 and CDR2 are ENHRY and SYGVKD. The CDR3 has 14 amino acids. V lost 6 bases to trimming and J lost 2 bases, with 11 bases between them. CDR3 sequence: CAISGTAGNQPQHF. The CDR3 DNA reads as TGTGCCATCAGCGGGACCGCGGGCAATCAGCCCCAGCATTTT.